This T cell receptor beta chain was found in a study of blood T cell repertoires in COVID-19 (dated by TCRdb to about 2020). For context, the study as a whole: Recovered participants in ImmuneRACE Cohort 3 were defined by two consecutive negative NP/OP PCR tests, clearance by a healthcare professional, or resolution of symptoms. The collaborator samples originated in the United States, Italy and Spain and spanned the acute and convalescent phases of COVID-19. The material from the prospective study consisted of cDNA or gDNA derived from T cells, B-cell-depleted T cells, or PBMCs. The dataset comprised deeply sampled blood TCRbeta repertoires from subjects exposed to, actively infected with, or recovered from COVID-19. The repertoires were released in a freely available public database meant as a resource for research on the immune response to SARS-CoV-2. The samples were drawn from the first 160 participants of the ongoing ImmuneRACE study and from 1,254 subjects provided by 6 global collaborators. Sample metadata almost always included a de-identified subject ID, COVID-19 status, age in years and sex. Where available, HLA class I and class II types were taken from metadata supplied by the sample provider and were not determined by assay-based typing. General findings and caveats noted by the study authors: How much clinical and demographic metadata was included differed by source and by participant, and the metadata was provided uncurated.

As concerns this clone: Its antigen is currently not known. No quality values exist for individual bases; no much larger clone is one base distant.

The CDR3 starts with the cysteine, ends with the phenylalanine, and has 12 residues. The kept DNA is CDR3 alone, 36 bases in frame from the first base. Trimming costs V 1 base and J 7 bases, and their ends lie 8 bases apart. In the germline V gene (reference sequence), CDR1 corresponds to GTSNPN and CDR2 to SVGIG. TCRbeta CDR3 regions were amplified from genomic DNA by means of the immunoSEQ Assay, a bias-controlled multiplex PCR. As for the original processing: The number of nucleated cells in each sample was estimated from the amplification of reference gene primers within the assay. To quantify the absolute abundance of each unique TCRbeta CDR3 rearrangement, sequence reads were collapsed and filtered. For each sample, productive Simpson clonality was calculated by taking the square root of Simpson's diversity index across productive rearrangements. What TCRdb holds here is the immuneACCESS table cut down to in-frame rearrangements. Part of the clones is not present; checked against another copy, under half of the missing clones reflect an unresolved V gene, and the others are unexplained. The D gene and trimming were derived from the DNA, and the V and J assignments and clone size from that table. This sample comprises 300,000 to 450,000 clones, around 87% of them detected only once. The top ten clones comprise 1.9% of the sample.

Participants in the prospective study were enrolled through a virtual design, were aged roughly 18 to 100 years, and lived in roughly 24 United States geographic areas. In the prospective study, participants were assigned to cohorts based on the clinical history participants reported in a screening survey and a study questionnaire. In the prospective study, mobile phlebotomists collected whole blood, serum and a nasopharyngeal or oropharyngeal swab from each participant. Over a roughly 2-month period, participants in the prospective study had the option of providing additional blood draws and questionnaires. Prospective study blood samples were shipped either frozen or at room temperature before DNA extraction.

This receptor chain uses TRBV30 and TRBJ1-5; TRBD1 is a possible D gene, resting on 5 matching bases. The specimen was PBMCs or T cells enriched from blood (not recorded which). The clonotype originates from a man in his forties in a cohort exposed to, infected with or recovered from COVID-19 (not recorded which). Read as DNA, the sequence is TGTGCCTGGAGTGGGGCAGGGCAGCCCCAGCATTTT. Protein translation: CAWSGAGQPQHF.